This T cell receptor (beta chain) emerged from a study of cytomegalovirus exposure and HLA in healthy donors. Study-wide results and caveats: Being indistinguishable, some V segments were excluded, TRBV6-2 and TRBV6-3 among them.

Turning to this clone: Its target is unknown.

The V segment lost 3 bases and the J segment 4 bases; nucleotides outside the gene matches: 14. The germline CDR1 and CDR2 sequences are MDHEN and SYDVKM. The CDR3 contains 17 residues. 13 Jbeta primers and 60 Vbeta primers were used for the PCR. Clones were sequenced by immunoSEQ multiplex PCR, and TCRdb holds only the in-frame ones, with some missing. The top ten hold less than 3.5% of the sample, which has around 65,000 clones, approximately 80% seen once. This receptor was obtained from a girl aged 10-17 years in good health and CMV-seropositive. The sequenced material came from PBMCs. The rearrangement links TRBV28 to TRBJ2-5; the match to TRBD1 covers 7 bases. The CDR3 region is CASSLWGDRAESETQYF. CDR3 in DNA: TGTGCCAGCAGTTTGTGGGGAGACAGGGCCGAATCAGAGACCCAGTACTTC.